The clone carrying this TCR beta chain occurred a few times. Its antigen is currently unknown. In germline, CDR1 is MGHDK, CDR2 SYGVNS. Trimming took 5 bases from V and 2 from J; bases not matched to a gene: 9. CDR3 length: 18 amino acids. These data originate in a study of identical twins. Findings of the study overall: Cord blood's abundant beta clonotypes had fewer insertions, unlike memory repertoires.

It was template switching that added a universal primer site, and there were unique molecular identifiers on the cDNA. TCRdb redid the calling of the 5' RACE reads with MiXCR, one entry per CDR3 protein. The sample records around 550,000 distinct CDR3 sequences, roughly 15% being singletons. These data were likewise used in another study, on yellow fever vaccine responses in identical twins. From that second work: Reportedly, the T cell response mounted by twins to vaccine seemed partly convergent, partly personalized.

Sequenced material: CD4+ T cells sorted from blood. The chain joins TRBV25-1 to TRBJ2-6; TRBD1 agrees at 10 bases. This receptor was taken from a woman aged 18-30 years in good health. In nucleotides, the CDR3 is TGTGCCAGCAGTCGTGACAGGGGGCTGGGGACTGGGGCCAACGTCCTGACTTTC. This codes for CASSRDRGLGTGANVLTF.